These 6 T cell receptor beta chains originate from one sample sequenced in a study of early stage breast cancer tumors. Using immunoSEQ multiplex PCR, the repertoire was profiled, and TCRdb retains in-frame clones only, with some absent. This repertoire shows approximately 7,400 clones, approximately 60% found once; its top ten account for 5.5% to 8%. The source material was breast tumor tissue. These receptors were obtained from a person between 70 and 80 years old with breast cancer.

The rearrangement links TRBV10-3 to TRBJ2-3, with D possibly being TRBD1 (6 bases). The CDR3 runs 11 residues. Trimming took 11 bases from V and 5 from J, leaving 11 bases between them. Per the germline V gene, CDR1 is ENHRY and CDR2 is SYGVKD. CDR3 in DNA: TGTGCCGCGGCACAGGGAGATACGCAGTATTTT. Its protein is CAAAQGDTQYF.

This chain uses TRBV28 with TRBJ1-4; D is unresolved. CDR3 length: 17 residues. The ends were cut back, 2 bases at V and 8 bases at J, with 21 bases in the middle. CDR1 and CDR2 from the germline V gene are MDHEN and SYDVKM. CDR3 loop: CASSLRGGRLEGEKLFF. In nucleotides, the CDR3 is TGTGCCAGCAGTTTACGGGGTGGGAGACTCGAGGGAGAAAAACTGTTTTTT. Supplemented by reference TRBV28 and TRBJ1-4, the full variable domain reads DVKVTQSSRYLVKRTGEKVFLECVQDMDHENMFWYRQDPGLGLRLIYFSYDVKMKEKGDIPEGYSVSREKKERFSLILESASTNQTSMYLCASSLRGGRLEGEKLFFGSGTQLSVL.

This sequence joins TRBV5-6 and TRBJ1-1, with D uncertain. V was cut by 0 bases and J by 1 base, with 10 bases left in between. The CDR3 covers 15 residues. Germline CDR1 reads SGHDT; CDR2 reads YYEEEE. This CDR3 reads CASSLASGSNTEAFF. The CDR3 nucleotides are TGTGCCAGCAGCTTGGCCTCAGGATCGAACACTGAAGCTTTCTTT.

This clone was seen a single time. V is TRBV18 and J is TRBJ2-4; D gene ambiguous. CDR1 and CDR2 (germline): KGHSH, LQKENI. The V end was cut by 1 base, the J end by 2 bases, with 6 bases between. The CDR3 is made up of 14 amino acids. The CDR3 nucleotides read TGTGCCAGCTCACCACGAGGTACCAAAAACATTCAGTACTTC. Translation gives CASSPRGTKNIQYF.

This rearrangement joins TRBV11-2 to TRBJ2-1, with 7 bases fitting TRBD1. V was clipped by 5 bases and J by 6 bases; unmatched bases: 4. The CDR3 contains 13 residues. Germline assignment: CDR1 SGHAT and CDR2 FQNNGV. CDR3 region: CASSQDRANEQFF. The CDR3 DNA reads TGTGCCAGCAGCCAAGACAGGGCCAATGAGCAGTTCTTC.

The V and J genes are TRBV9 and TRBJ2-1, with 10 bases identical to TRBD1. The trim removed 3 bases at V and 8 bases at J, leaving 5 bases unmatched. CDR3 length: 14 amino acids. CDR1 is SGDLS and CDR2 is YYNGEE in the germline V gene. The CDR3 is CASSDGQGVDEQFF. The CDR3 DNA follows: TGTGCCAGCAGCGACGGACAGGGGGTTGATGAGCAGTTCTTC.